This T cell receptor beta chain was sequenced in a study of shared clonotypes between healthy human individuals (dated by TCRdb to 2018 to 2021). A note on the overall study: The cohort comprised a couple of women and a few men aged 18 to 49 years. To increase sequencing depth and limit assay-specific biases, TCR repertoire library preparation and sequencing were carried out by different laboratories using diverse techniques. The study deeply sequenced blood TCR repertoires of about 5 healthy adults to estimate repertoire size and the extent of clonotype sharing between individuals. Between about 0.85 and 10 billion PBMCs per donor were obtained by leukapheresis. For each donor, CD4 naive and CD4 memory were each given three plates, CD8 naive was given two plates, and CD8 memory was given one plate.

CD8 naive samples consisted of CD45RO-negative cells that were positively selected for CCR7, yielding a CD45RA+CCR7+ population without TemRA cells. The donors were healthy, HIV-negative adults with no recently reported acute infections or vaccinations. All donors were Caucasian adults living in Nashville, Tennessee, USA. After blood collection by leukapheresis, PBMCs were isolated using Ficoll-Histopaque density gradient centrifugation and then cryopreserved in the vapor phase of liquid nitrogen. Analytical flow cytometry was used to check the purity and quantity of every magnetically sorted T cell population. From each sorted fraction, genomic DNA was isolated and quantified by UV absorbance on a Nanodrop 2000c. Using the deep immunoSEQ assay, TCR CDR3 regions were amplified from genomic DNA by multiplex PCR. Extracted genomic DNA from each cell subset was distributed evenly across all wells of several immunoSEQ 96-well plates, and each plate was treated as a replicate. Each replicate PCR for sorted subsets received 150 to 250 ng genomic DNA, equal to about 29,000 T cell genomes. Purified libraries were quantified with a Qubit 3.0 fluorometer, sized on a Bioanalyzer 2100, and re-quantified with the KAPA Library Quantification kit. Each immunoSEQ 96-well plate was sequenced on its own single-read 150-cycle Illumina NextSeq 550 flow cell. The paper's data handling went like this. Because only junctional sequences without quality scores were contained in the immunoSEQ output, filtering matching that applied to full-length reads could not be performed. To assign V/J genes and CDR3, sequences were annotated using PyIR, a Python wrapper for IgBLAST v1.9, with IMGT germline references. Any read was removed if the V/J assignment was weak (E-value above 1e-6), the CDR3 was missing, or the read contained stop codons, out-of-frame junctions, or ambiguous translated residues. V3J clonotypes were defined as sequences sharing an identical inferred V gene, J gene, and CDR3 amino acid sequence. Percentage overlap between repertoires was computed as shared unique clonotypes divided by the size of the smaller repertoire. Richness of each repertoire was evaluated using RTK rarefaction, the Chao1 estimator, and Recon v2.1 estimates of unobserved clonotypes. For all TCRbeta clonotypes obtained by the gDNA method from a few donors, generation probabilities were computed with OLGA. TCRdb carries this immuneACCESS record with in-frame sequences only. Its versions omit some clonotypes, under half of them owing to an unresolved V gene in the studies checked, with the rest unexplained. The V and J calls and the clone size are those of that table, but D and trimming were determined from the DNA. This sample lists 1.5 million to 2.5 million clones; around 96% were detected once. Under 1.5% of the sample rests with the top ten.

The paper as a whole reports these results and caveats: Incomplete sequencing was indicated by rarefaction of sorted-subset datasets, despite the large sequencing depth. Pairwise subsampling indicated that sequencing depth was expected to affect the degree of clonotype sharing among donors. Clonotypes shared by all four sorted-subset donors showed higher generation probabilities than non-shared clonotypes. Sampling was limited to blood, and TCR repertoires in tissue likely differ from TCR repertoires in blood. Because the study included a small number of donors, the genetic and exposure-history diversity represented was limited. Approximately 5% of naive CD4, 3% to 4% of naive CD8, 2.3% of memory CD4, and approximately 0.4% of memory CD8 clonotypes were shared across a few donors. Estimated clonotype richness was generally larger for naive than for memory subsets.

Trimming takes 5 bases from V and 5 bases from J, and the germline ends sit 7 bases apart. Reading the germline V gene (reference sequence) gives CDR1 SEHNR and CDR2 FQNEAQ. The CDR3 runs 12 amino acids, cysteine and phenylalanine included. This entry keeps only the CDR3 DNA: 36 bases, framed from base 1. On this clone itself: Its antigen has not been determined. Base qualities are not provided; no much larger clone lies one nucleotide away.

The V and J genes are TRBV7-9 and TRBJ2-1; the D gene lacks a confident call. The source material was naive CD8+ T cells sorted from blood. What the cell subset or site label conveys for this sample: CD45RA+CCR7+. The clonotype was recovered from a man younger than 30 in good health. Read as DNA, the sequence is TGTGCCAGCAGCCGCCCCAACAATGAGCAGTTCTTC. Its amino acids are CASSRPNNEQFF. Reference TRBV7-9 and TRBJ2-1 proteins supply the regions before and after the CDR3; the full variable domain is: DTGVSQNPRHKITKRGQNVTFRCDPISEHNRLYWYRQTLGQGPEFLTYFQNEAQLEKSRLLSDRFSAERPKGSFSTLEIQRTEQGDSAMYLCASSRPNNEQFFGPGTRLTVL.